Shown below are 3 T cell receptor beta chains from a single sample sequenced in a study of T-cell reconstitution after alpha-beta-depleted transplantation in children. The library targeted TCRbeta and was prepared with unique molecular identifiers. TCRdb reanalysed the PCR reads using MiXCR and keeps one entry per CDR3 protein. The sample shows 400,000 to 500,000 distinct CDR3 sequences, roughly 11% of them seen only once. This material consisted of PBMCs from the stem cell graft donor, taken from the stem cell graft. These receptors came from a human donor who donated a stem cell graft to a child with acute myeloid leukemia.

This clonotype was detected only a few times. The gene calls are TRBV29-1 and TRBJ1-1; tentatively, D is TRBD1 (5 bases). Per the germline V gene, CDR1 is SQVTM and CDR2 is ANQGSEA. V was clipped by 7 bases and J by 2 bases, with 11 bases between them. The CDR3 is 12 residues long. CDR3 sequence (DNA): TGCAGCGCTCAGACAGCAAACACTGAAGCTTTCTTT. This gives the protein CSAQTANTEAFF.

This clonotype appeared a few times. The V gene is TRBV19, the J gene TRBJ2-5, with D possibly being TRBD1 or TRBD2 (5 bases each). The germline CDR1 and CDR2 sequences are LNHDA and SQIVND (reference sequence). CDR3 length: 13 amino acids. Trimming removed 7 bases from V and 7 bases from J, with 16 bases in between. The DNA for the CDR3 is TGTGCCAGTACCTCAGACTCGAGGGGGACCCAGTACTTC. Amino acids: CASTSDSRGTQYF.

This chain links TRBV7-2 with TRBJ1-4; D gene unclear. CDR1 is SGHTA, CDR2 FQGNSA, per germline. This CDR3 region has 14 residues. V lost 5 bases and J 5 bases, leaving 12 bases between the germline ends. Written as DNA, the CDR3 is TGTGCCAGCAGCCCCAGACGGCAAAATGAAAAACTGTTTTTT. Translation: CASSPRRQNEKLFF.